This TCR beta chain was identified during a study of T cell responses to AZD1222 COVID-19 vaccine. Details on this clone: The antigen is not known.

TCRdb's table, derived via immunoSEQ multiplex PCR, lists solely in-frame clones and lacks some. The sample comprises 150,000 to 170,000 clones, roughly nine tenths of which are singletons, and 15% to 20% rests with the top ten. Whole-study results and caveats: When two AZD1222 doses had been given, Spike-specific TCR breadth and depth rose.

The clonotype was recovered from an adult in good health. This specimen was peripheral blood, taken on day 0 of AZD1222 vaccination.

In nucleotides, the CDR3 is TGTGCCAGCTCACGGGACAGGGGGGACTATGGCTACACCTTC. Protein: CASSRDRGDYGYTF. J is TRBJ1-2 and V is TRBV18; 11 bases map to TRBD1. Germline-derived CDR1 and CDR2 are KGHSH and LQKENI. The J segment lost 3 bases and the V segment lost 4 bases, leaving 1 base of the junction unmatched. This CDR3 has 14 amino acids.